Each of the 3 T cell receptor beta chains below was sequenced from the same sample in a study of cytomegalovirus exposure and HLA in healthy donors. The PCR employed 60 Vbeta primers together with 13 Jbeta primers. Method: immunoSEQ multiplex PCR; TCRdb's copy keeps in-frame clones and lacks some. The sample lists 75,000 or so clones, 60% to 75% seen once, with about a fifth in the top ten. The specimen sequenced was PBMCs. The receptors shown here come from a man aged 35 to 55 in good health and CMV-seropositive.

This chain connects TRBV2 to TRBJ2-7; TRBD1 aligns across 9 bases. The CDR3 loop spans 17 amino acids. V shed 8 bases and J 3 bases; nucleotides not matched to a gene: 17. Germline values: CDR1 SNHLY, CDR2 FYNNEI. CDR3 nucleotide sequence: TGTGCCAGCTTAGATCAGGCCAACAGGGGGCTCCGCTACGAGCAGTACTTC. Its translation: CASLDQANRGLRYEQYF.

CDR3 DNA: TGTGCCAGCTCGGAGTGGACAGGGGGTGCGAGTGGCTACACCTTC. Translating it yields CASSEWTGGASGYTF. J is TRBJ1-2 and V is TRBV18, with TRBD1 matching 10 bases. This CDR3 has 15 amino acids. Germline V gives CDR1 KGHSH, CDR2 LQKENI. The V segment lost 6 bases and the J segment 7 bases; nucleotides outside the gene matches: 11.

The CDR3, as DNA: TGTGCCAGCAGCCTAAACCTAATACGAAGACAGGTAGATCACTATGGCTACACCTTC. As protein: CASSLNLIRRQVDHYGYTF. The chain is built from TRBV7-2 and TRBJ1-2; maybe TRBD1 (6 bases). CDR3 size: 19 residues. The germline gives CDR1 SGHTA, CDR2 FQGNSA. The V and J ends lost 5 bases and 3 bases respectively, with 28 bases between them.